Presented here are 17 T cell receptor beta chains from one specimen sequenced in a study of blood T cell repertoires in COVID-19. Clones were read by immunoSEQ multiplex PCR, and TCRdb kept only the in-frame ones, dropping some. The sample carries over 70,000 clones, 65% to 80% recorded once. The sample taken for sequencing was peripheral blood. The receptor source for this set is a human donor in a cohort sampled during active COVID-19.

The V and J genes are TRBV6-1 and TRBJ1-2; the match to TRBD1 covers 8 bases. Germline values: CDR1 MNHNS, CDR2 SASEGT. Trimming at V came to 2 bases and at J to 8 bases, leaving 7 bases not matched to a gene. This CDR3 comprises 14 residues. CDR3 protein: CASSENQGARGYTF. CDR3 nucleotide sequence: TGTGCCAGCAGTGAAAACCAGGGGGCGCGGGGCTACACCTTC.

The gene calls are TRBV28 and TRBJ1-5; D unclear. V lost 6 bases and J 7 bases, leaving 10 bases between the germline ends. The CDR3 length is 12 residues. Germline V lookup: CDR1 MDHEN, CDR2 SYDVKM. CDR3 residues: CASRSLGQPQHF. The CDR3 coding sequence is TGTGCCAGCAGGAGCCTCGGGCAGCCCCAGCATTTT. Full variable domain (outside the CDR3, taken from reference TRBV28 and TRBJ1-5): DVKVTQSSRYLVKRTGEKVFLECVQDMDHENMFWYRQDPGLGLRLIYFSYDVKMKEKGDIPEGYSVSREKKERFSLILESASTNQTSMYLCASRSLGQPQHFGDGTRLSIL.

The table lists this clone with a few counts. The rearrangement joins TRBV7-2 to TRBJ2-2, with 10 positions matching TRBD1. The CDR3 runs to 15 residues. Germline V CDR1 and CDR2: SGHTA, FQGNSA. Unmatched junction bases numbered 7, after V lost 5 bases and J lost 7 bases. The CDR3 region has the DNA TGTGCCAGCAGCCCCTGGACAGGGGGAGGCGGGGAGCTGTTTTTT. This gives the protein CASSPWTGGGGELFF.

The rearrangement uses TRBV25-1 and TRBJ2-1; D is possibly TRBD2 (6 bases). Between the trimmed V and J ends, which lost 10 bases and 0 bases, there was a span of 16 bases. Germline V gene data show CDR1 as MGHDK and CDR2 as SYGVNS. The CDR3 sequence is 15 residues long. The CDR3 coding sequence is TGTGCCACCATGCTACCGACTAGCTCCTACAATGAGCAGTTCTTC. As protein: CATMLPTSSYNEQFF.

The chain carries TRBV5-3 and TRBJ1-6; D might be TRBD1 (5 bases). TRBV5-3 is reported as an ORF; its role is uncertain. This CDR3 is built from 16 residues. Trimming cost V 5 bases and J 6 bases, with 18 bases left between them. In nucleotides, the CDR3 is TGTGCCAGAAGTCTTGCGGCAGGGAGGATTAATTCACCCCTCCACTTT. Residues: CARSLAAGRINSPLHF.

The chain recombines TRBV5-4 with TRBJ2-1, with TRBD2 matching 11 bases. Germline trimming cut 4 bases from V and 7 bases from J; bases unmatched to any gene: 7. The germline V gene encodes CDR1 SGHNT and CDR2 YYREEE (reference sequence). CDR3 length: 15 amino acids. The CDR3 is CASSPTTSGTNEQFF. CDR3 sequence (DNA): TGTGCCAGCAGCCCCACGACTAGCGGGACGAATGAGCAGTTCTTC.

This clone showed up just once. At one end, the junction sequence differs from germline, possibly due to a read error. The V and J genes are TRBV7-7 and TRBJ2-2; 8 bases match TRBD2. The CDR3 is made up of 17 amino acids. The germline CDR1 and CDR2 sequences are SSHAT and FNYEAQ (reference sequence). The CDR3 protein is CASSLNSGKANTGELFF. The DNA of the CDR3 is TGTGCTAGCAGCTTAAATAGCGGGAAAGCGAACACCGGGGAGCTGTTTTTT.

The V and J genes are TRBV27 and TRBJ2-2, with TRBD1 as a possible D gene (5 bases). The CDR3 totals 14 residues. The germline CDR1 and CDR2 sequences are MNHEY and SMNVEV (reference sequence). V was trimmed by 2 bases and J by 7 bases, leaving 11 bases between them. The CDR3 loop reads CASSLRQGIGELFF. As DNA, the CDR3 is TGTGCCAGCAGTTTACGGCAGGGCATCGGGGAGCTGTTTTTT.

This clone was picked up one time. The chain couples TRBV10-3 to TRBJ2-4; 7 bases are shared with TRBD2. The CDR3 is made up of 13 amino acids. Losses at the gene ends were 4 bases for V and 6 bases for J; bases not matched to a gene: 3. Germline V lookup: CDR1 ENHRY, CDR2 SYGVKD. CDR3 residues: CAISVTGGNIQYF. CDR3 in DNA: TGTGCCATCAGTGTAACGGGGGGAAACATTCAGTACTTC.

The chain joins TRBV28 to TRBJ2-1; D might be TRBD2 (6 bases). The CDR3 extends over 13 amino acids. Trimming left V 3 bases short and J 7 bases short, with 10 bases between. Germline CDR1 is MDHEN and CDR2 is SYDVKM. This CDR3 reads CASSFPGGNEQFF. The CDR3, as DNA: TGTGCCAGCAGTTTTCCTGGGGGGAATGAGCAGTTCTTC.

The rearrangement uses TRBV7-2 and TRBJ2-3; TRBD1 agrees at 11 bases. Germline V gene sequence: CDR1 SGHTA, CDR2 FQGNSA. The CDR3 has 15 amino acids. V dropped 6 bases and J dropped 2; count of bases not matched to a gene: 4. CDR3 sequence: CASSWTGGTTDTQYF. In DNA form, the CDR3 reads TGTGCCAGCAGTTGGACAGGGGGCACCACAGATACGCAGTATTTT.

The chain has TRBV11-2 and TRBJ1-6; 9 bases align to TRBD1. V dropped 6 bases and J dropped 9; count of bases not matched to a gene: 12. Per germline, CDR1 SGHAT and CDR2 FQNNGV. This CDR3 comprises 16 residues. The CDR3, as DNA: TGTGCCAGCAGTCTCCTGACAGGGGGTGTTCGTTCACCCCTCCACTTT. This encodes CASSLLTGGVRSPLHF. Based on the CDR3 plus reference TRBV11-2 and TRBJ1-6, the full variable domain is EAGVAQSPRYKIIEKRQSVAFWCNPISGHATLYWYQQILGQGPKLLIQFQNNGVVDDSQLPKDRFSAERLKGVDSTLKIQPAKLEDSAVYLCASSLLTGGVRSPLHFGNGTRLTVT.

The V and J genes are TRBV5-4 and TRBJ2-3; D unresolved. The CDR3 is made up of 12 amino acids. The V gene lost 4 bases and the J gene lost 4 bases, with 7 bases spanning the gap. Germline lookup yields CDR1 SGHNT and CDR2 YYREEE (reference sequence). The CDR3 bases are TGTGCCAGCAGCAGAGATGCAGATACGCAGTATTTT. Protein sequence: CASSRDADTQYF.

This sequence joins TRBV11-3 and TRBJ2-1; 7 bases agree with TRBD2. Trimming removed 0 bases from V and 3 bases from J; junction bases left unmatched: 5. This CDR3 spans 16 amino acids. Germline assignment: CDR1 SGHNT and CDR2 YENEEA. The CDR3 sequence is CASSLEGGGLYNEQFF. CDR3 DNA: TGTGCCAGCAGCTTAGAGGGGGGAGGGCTCTACAATGAGCAGTTCTTC.

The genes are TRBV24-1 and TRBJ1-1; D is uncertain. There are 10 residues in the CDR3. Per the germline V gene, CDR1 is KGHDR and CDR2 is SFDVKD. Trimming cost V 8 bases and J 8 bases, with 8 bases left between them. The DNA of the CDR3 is TGTGCCACCAACAGCTCAGAAGCTTTCTTT. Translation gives CATNSSEAFF.

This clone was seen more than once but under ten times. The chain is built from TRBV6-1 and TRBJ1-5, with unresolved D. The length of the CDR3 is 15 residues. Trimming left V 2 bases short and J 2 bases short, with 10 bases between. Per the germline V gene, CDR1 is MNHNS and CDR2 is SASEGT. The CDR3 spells CASSEMRVGNQPQHF. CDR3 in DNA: TGTGCCAGCAGTGAAATGCGGGTTGGCAATCAGCCCCAGCATTTT.

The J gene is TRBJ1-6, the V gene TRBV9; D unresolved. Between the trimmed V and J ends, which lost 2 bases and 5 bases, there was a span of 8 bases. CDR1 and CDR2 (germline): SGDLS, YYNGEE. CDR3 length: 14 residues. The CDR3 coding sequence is TGTGCCAGCAGCGTCGACGGGGATAATTCACCCCTCCACTTT. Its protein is CASSVDGDNSPLHF.